The text below deals with one T cell receptor (beta chain). Sequencing was performed with immunoSEQ multiplex PCR; in TCRdb, only in-frame clones are kept and a portion is missing. The sample comprises roughly 250,000 clones, around 85% of which are singletons, and under 4.5% rests with the top ten. This sample stems from a study of blood T cell repertoires in COVID-19. Germline V gives CDR1 LNHDA, CDR2 SQIVND (reference sequence). CDR3 length equals 13 residues. V lost 0 bases, J lost 9 bases, and 8 bases lay in between. The gene calls are TRBV19 and TRBJ1-4; possible D gene TRBD1, 6 bases. The clonotype was recovered from a woman between 40 and 50 years old with active or convalescent COVID-19. The sample was peripheral blood. CDR3 sequence: CASSIEDSQKLFF. The CDR3 region has the DNA TGTGCCAGTAGTATAGAGGACAGTCAAAAACTGTTTTTT. The full variable domain, its missing parts supplied by reference TRBV19 and TRBJ1-4, is DGGITQSPKYLFRKEGQNVTLSCEQNLNHDAMYWYRQDPGQGLRLIYYSQIVNDFQKGDIAEGYSVSREKKESFPLTVTSAQKNPTAFYLCASSIEDSQKLFFGSGTQLSVL.